A selection of T cell receptor beta chains follows, all from one sample in a study of identical twins. TCRdb used MiXCR to reprocess the 5' RACE reads, holding one entry per CDR3 protein. Of fewer than 550,000 distinct CDR3 sequences listed, 15% are singletons. These data were also reused for a study on yellow fever vaccine responses in identical twins.

The sample was CD4+ T cells sorted from blood. The receptors originated from a woman under 30 in good health. Each CDR3 is given with its conserved first and last residue. Fields, in order: clone size, D gene, J gene, V gene, CDR3 DNA, CDR3 protein. The D gene is left open where the match is weak. Clone size appears in some rows only: once, few, many, or a class for an expanded clone.

abundance: many; d_gene: NA; j_gene: TRBJ2-7; v_gene: TRBV14; CDR3nt: TGTGCCAGCAGCCAAGTTAGCAGCGAGCAGTACTTC; CDR3aa: CASSQVSSEQYF
abundance: NA; d_gene: NA; j_gene: TRBJ2-5; v_gene: TRBV18; CDR3nt: TGTGCCAGCTCACCACTCACGGGGATGGGAGAGACCCAGTACTTC; CDR3aa: CASSPLTGMGETQYF
abundance: NA; d_gene: TRBD2; j_gene: TRBJ2-2; v_gene: TRBV7-2; CDR3nt: TGTGCCAGCAGACCAGCGGGATTGTACACCGGGGAGCTGTTTTTT; CDR3aa: CASRPAGLYTGELFF
abundance: NA; d_gene: TRBD1; j_gene: TRBJ1-6; v_gene: TRBV9; CDR3nt: TGTGCCAGCAGCGAAGACAGGGATGGATCACCCCTCCACTTT; CDR3aa: CASSEDRDGSPLHF
abundance: NA; d_gene: TRBD1; j_gene: TRBJ2-6; v_gene: TRBV9; CDR3nt: TGTGCCAGCAGCAAGGACAGGTACTCTGGGGCCAACGTCCTGACTTTC; CDR3aa: CASSKDRYSGANVLTF
abundance: NA; d_gene: NA; j_gene: TRBJ1-3; v_gene: TRBV3-1; CDR3nt: TGTGCCAGCAGCCAAGGAAGGAGCAAAGGAGGAAACACCATATATTTT; CDR3aa: CASSQGRSKGGNTIYF
abundance: NA; d_gene: TRBD2; j_gene: TRBJ2-3; v_gene: TRBV6-5; CDR3nt: TGTGCCAGCAGTCACGGACTAGCGGGATACACAGATACGCAGTATTTT; CDR3aa: CASSHGLAGYTDTQYF
abundance: many; d_gene: NA; j_gene: TRBJ2-2; v_gene: TRBV5-1; CDR3nt: TGCGCCAGCAGCTTGGGGGCAGGGAACACCGGGGAGCTGTTTTTT; CDR3aa: CASSLGAGNTGELFF
abundance: NA; d_gene: NA; j_gene: TRBJ2-4; v_gene: TRBV5-5; CDR3nt: TGTGCCAGCAGCCCGGGGAACGCCGGCGGGGTCAAAAACATTCAGTACTTC; CDR3aa: CASSPGNAGGVKNIQYF
abundance: NA; d_gene: NA; j_gene: TRBJ2-3; v_gene: TRBV27; CDR3nt: TGTGCCAGCATCGACGGGCTCACAGATACGCAGTATTTT; CDR3aa: CASIDGLTDTQYF
abundance: NA; d_gene: TRBD2; j_gene: TRBJ2-3; v_gene: TRBV7-9; CDR3nt: TGTGCCAGCAGCTCCGGGGGGGTGGGCACAGATACGCAGTATTTT; CDR3aa: CASSSGGVGTDTQYF
abundance: NA; d_gene: TRBD1; j_gene: TRBJ2-5; v_gene: TRBV10-3; CDR3nt: TGTGCCACTACGGACAGGGGGACACAAGAGACCCAGTACTTC; CDR3aa: CATTDRGTQETQYF
abundance: few; d_gene: TRBD2; j_gene: TRBJ2-3; v_gene: TRBV29-1; CDR3nt: TGCAGCGTTGAAGATCGCGGGAGGACCTTTACGGGGACAGATACGCAGTATTTT; CDR3aa: CSVEDRGRTFTGTDTQYF
abundance: many; d_gene: TRBD1; j_gene: TRBJ1-5; v_gene: TRBV2; CDR3nt: TGTGCCAGCAGTTATCGAGGGGACAGCTATCAGCCCCAGCATTTT; CDR3aa: CASSYRGDSYQPQHF
abundance: few; d_gene: TRBD2; j_gene: TRBJ2-2; v_gene: TRBV4-1; CDR3nt: TGCGCCACCGCCTCAGGTAGCGGGGGGGCCCGGACCGGGGAGCTGTTTTTT; CDR3aa: CATASGSGGARTGELFF
abundance: few; d_gene: NA; j_gene: TRBJ2-2; v_gene: TRBV28; CDR3nt: TGTGCCAGCAGCCGGGCGGGGCCTACCGGGGAGCTGTTTTTT; CDR3aa: CASSRAGPTGELFF
abundance: NA; d_gene: TRBD1; j_gene: TRBJ2-1; v_gene: TRBV7-3; CDR3nt: TGTGCCAGCAGATTAGCCGGGACAGGGGGCGGTGAGCAGTTCTTC; CDR3aa: CASRLAGTGGGEQFF
abundance: few; d_gene: NA; j_gene: TRBJ2-3; v_gene: TRBV6-4; CDR3nt: TGTGCCAGCAGTGACGAGGGGGCCGCGGGGGGAGATACGCAGTATTTT; CDR3aa: CASSDEGAAGGDTQYF
abundance: few; d_gene: NA; j_gene: TRBJ2-6; v_gene: TRBV28; CDR3nt: TGTGCCAGCAGTTCCCGAAGAAAAGCGGGTGGGGCCAACGTCCTGACTTTC; CDR3aa: CASSSRRKAGGANVLTF
abundance: NA; d_gene: TRBD2; j_gene: TRBJ2-2; v_gene: TRBV6-1; CDR3nt: TGTGCCAGTAATAGCGGGGGGGTACCGGGCGGGGAGCTGTTTTTT; CDR3aa: CASNSGGVPGGELFF
abundance: many; d_gene: NA; j_gene: TRBJ2-2; v_gene: TRBV20-1; CDR3nt: TGCAGTGCTAGAGTGGGACAGAACACCGGGGAGCTGTTTTTT; CDR3aa: CSARVGQNTGELFF
abundance: few; d_gene: TRBD1; j_gene: TRBJ2-2; v_gene: TRBV11-2; CDR3nt: TGTGCCAGCAGTCTCAGACAGGGTCCGTGGAACACCGGGGAGCTGTTTTTT; CDR3aa: CASSLRQGPWNTGELFF
abundance: NA; d_gene: NA; j_gene: TRBJ1-5; v_gene: TRBV12-3/TRBV12-4; CDR3nt: TGTGCCAGCAGCACCGGGACACTTAATCAGCCCCAGCATTTT; CDR3aa: CASSTGTLNQPQHF
abundance: many; d_gene: NA; j_gene: TRBJ2-1; v_gene: TRBV12-3/TRBV12-4; CDR3nt: TGTGCCAGCAGTTTAAGGGACAATGAGCAGTTCTTC; CDR3aa: CASSLRDNEQFF
abundance: NA; d_gene: NA; j_gene: TRBJ2-7; v_gene: TRBV7-4; CDR3nt: TGTGCCAGCAGCTTAGGACCGAATCCCTACGAGCAGTACTTC; CDR3aa: CASSLGPNPYEQYF
abundance: NA; d_gene: TRBD1; j_gene: TRBJ2-5; v_gene: TRBV5-5; CDR3nt: TGTGCCAGCAGCTCGCTGATCGGGACAGCCCAAGAGACCCAGTACTTC; CDR3aa: CASSSLIGTAQETQYF
abundance: few; d_gene: TRBD2; j_gene: TRBJ2-3; v_gene: TRBV15; CDR3nt: TGTGCCAGCCGCGGCGGGGGAACTAGCACAGATACGCAGTATTTT; CDR3aa: CASRGGGTSTDTQYF
abundance: few; d_gene: NA; j_gene: TRBJ1-1; v_gene: TRBV11-2; CDR3nt: TGTGCCAGCAGCCAACAGGGTGCGGGCAATGGCACTGAAGCTTTCTTT; CDR3aa: CASSQQGAGNGTEAFF
abundance: NA; d_gene: NA; j_gene: TRBJ2-1; v_gene: TRBV10-3; CDR3nt: TGTGCCATCAGTGTCCAGGGGAGGTACAATGAGCAGTTCTTC; CDR3aa: CAISVQGRYNEQFF